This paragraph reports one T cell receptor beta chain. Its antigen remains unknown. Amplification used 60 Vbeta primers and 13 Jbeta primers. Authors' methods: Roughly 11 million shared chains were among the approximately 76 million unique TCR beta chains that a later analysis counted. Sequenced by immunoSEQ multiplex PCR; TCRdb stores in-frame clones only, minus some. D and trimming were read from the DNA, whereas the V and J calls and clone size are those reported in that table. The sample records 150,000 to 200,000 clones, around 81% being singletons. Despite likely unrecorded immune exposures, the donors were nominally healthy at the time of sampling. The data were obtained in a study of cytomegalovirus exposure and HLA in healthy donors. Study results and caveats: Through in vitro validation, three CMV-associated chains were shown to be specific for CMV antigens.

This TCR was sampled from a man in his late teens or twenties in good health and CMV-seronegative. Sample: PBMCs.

This CDR3 is CASSERSRGGELFF. The CDR3 DNA follows: TGTGCCAGCAGTGAACGATCGCGGGGGGGGGAGCTGTTTTTT. This chain joins TRBV2 and TRBJ2-2, with TRBD2 matching 7 bases. The germline V gene has CDR1 SNHLY and CDR2 FYNNEI. V was clipped by 2 bases and J by 8 bases; unmatched bases: 5. The CDR3 covers 14 residues.